This T cell receptor (beta chain) came from a study of T cell responses to AZD1222 COVID-19 vaccine (TCRdb year 2021). For the wider study: AZD1222 recipients with second doses at about 4 weeks or about 12 weeks were pooled, because spike-specific TCR depth and breadth did not differ between schedules. TCR sequencing covered 233 trial participants: nearly 210 given two doses of AZD1222 and around 26 given two doses of MenACWY control vaccine. Trial participants were enrolled by age into 18-55, 56-69 and 70-plus year subgroups, with about 150, 27 and 61 TCR-sequenced participants respectively. Results and caveats for the whole study, not just this receptor: The 56-69-year group was small, and its depth increase did not reach significance, likely because of low power. Epitopes outside the regions mutated in the B.1.351 and B.1.1.7 variants were reportedly recognized by nearly half of the unique spike-specific TCRs. The whole spike protein was spanned by vaccine-associated CD4 TCRs, and dominant responses were seen in regions 160-218 and 743-854. Participants were mostly white British, with more females than males. The authors suggested clonal diversity may have been underestimated. Because no samples from the day 14 peak response were available, repertoires could be characterized only after the peak T cell response. Spike-specific TCR breadth and depth rose significantly after two AZD1222 doses compared with day 0 and with MenACWY recipients. Only five or six AZD1222 recipients were SARS-CoV-2 seropositive at baseline, limiting conclusions about previously exposed vaccinees.

Worth noting for this clone: What antigen it recognizes has not been identified. No much larger clonotype is one base removed from it; base qualities were not supplied.

The CDR3 regions of human TCRbeta chains were analyzed by immunosequencing. For the original study's pipeline: TCRs in the repertoires were compared against a reference library of SARS-CoV-2-specific TCRs that had been generated with the MIRA antigen-specificity platform. Breadth was defined as the fraction of unique TCRs that were SARS-CoV-2-associated. Depth was defined as the fraction of total T cells that were SARS-CoV-2-associated. Using the MIRA data, each spike-specific TCR was mapped to the spike region that the TCR reacts to and placed in a CD4 or CD8 class. Log10-transformed breadth and depth values were compared by one-way ANOVA with Sidak's multiple comparisons tests. TCRdb provides this immuneACCESS table in a form limited to in-frame rearrangements. Some clones are lacking; in checked studies, under half of them reflect an unresolved V gene, and why the rest are absent is not known. The V and J calls and clone size are taken from that table; D and trimming were inferred from the DNA. The sample includes under 70,000 clones, with 84% observed a single time. The ten top clones hold approximately 22% of the sample.

What this sample's time point label stands for: baseline before first vaccination. Vaccinee samples were obtained from the UK trials COV001 and COV002, which included a single-blind randomized controlled phase 2/3 trial of AZD1222 (ChAdOx1 nCoV-19) in healthy adults. Trial participant PBMC samples were collected at day 0 and day 28 after the second dose for TCRbeta chain sequencing. The CDR3 numbers 14 residues from cysteine through phenylalanine. The only DNA kept is the CDR3, 42 bases in frame from the first base. Sequences SGHAT (CDR1) and FQNNGV (CDR2) are obtained from the germline V gene. Cut back by 7 bases and 2 bases, the V and J ends lie 15 bases apart.

Sequencing used peripheral blood, obtained on day 0 of AZD1222 vaccination. This TCR came from an adult in good health. Rearrangement joined TRBV11-2 to TRBJ2-7; a confident D gene designation cannot be given. CDR3 reads: CASNYAETTYEQYF. The DNA is TGTGCCAGCAACTATGCCGAGACAACCTACGAGCAGTACTTC. The full variable domain, with segments outside the CDR3 supplied by the reference TRBV11-2 and TRBJ2-7 proteins, appears as EAGVAQSPRYKIIEKRQSVAFWCNPISGHATLYWYQQILGQGPKLLIQFQNNGVVDDSQLPKDRFSAERLKGVDSTLKIQPAKLEDSAVYLCASNYAETTYEQYFGPGTRLTVT.